These 20 T cell receptor beta chains came from one sample sequenced in a study of immune heterogeneity within non-small cell lung tumors. Bulk tumor genomic DNA, 450 to 600 ng per sample, was the template. Biopsies that were spaced far apart were taken, several per primary tumor, during surgery. Curative surgery was undertaken by patients, who had untreated, newly diagnosed non-small cell lung cancer. It was with 32 V and 13 J primers that multiplex PCR amplified TCR beta CDR3. TCRdb fed the multiplex PCR reads into MiXCR, producing one record per CDR3 protein. The data show 15,000 or so distinct CDR3 sequences, 28% seen once. Sequencing was carried out using lung tumor tissue. These receptors all come from a man aged 40-49 years with non-small cell lung cancer.

This clonotype has ten or more counts. This chain connects TRBV7-9 to TRBJ2-3; D ambiguous. V dropped 0 bases and J dropped 6 bases, with 13 bases sitting between them. CDR1 is SEHNR and CDR2 is FQNEAQ in the germline V gene (reference sequence). The CDR3 is 15 residues long. Here the CDR3 DNA reads TGTGCCAGCAGCTTAGCCCAGTTGATTGCGGATACGCAGTATTTT. This codes for CASSLAQLIADTQYF. The whole variable domain, remainder taken from reference TRBV7-9 and TRBJ2-3, is DTGVSQNPRHKITKRGQNVTFRCDPISEHNRLYWYRQTLGQGPEFLTYFQNEAQLEKSRLLSDRFSAERPKGSFSTLEIQRTEQGDSAMYLCASSLAQLIADTQYFGPGTRLTVL.

The chain is built from TRBV20-1 and TRBJ2-3; the D gene is possibly TRBD2 (7 bases). CDR1 DFQATT and CDR2 SNEGSKA come from the germline V gene (reference sequence). CDR3 length: 17 amino acids. With 7 bases removed from V and 1 base from J, the gap between germline ends came to 24 bases. CDR3 nucleotide sequence: TGCAGTGGAGGGGGGAGGGGAGGGCCTTCGGGCACAGATACGCAGTATTTT. This sequence encodes CSGGGRGGPSGTDTQYF.

This clonotype has a count of ten or more. The genes are TRBV11-2 and TRBJ1-1; tentative D call: TRBD1 (6 bases). Germline values: CDR1 SGHAT, CDR2 FQNNGV. Trimming stripped 7 bases from V and 0 bases from J, with 15 bases between. The CDR3 spans 15 residues. The CDR3 coding sequence is TGTGCCAGCATCCAGACGGGGGGCTTGAACACTGAAGCTTTCTTT. This translates into CASIQTGGLNTEAFF.

This clonotype was found many times. The V and J genes are TRBV20-1 and TRBJ2-2; D may be TRBD2 (5 bases). Trimming pared 6 bases from V and 2 bases from J, leaving 16 bases between. Germline V CDR1 and CDR2: DFQATT, SNEGSKA (reference sequence). The CDR3 sequence is 15 residues long. CDR3 protein: CSARPASGNTGELFF. Here the CDR3 DNA reads TGCAGTGCCCGTCCGGCGAGCGGCAACACCGGGGAGCTGTTTTTT.

As regards this clonotype: A read error may explain this, as a much larger clone is one base away. The chain recombines TRBV5-8 with TRBJ1-6, with D possibly being TRBD1 (5 bases). Trimming stripped 2 bases from V and 9 bases from J, with 12 bases between. The CDR3 runs to 14 residues. Germline assignment: CDR1 SGHTS and CDR2 YDEGEE. CDR3: CASSLWGSSSPLHF. CDR3 in DNA: TGTGCCAGCAGCTTATGGGGGTCTAGTTCACCCCTCCACTTT. The complete variable domain, with remaining parts taken from reference TRBV5-8 and TRBJ1-6, reads EAGVTQSPTHLIKTRGQQATLRCSPISGHTSVYWYQQALGLGLQFLLWYDEGEERNRGNFPPRFSGRQFPNYSSELNVNALELEDSALYLCASSLWGSSSPLHFGNGTRLTVT.

In this sample, this clonotype turned up many times. This chain joins TRBV5-5 and TRBJ1-4, with no clear D. The length of the CDR3 is 14 residues. Trimming shortened V by 4 bases and J by 8 bases, and 15 bases separated the two germline ends. Looked up from germline, CDR1 is SGHKS and CDR2 is YYEKEE (reference sequence). In nucleotides, the CDR3 is TGTGCCAGCAGCCCAACAAGGTGGGGAGAAAAACTGTTTTTT. Amino acids: CASSPTRWGEKLFF.

V usage is TRBV12-3 or TRBV12-4 and J usage is TRBJ2-7; 11 positions agree with TRBD2. V lost 6 bases to trimming and J lost 5 bases; unmatched junction nucleotides: 6. The CDR3 covers 14 residues. Here the CDR3 reads CASSTSGSAHEQYF. CDR3 DNA: TGTGCCAGCAGCACTAGCGGGAGCGCCCACGAGCAGTACTTC.

A note on this clonotype: A much larger clone lies one base from this, so it may be a read error. The rearrangement joins TRBV7-2 to TRBJ1-2; 8 bases are shared with TRBD1. V gave up 5 bases and J gave up 8 bases; unmatched junction bases: 7. Germline CDR1 is SGHTA and CDR2 is FQGNSA. CDR3 size: 13 residues. The DNA of the CDR3 is TGTGCCAGCAGCACGACAGGGGCCTACGGCTACACCTTC. This gives the protein CASSTTGAYGYTF.

This clonotype was found a few times. This could be a read error, since a much larger clone is one nucleotide away. J is TRBJ2-7 and V is TRBV6-1, with 7 positions matching TRBD2. V shed 11 bases and J 3 bases; nucleotides not matched to a gene: 13. CDR3 length: 14 residues. CDR1 and CDR2 (germline): MNHNS, SASEGT. The CDR3 reads CASGTGGRGYEQYF. The CDR3 nucleotides read TGTGCCTCTGGGACCGGGGGGAGGGGCTACGAGCAGTACTTC.

This clonotype was counted many times. The chain is built from TRBV7-9 and TRBJ1-2; tentatively, D is TRBD1 (5 bases). The germline gives CDR1 SEHNR, CDR2 FQNEAQ (reference sequence). The CDR3 spans 12 residues. The germline V and J ends were trimmed by 5 bases and 5 bases, with 9 bases remaining between them. CDR3 coding DNA: TGTGCCAGCAGCCCGACAGAATATGGCTACACCTTC. Protein: CASSPTEYGYTF. Drawing the rest from reference TRBV7-9 and TRBJ1-2, the complete variable domain is DTGVSQNPRHKITKRGQNVTFRCDPISEHNRLYWYRQTLGQGPEFLTYFQNEAQLEKSRLLSDRFSAERPKGSFSTLEIQRTEQGDSAMYLCASSPTEYGYTFGSGTRLTVV.

Points on this clonotype: This may be a read error: a much more frequent sequence differs by one nucleotide. V and J are TRBV4-1 and TRBJ2-7; D ambiguous. Germline-derived CDR1 and CDR2 are MGHRA and YSYEKL. Deletions cut 2 bases from V and 3 bases from J, with 11 bases between. This CDR3 region has 14 residues. In nucleotides, the CDR3 is TGCGCCAGCAGCCAATACCCCAGGAACTACGAGCAGTACTTC. Encoded protein: CASSQYPRNYEQYF.

To note about this clonotype: One base away lies a much larger clone, so this may be a sequencing read error. The chain is built from TRBV6-1 and TRBJ2-7, with D possibly TRBD2 on 6 matching bases. The V and J ends lost 7 bases and 6 bases respectively, with 16 bases between them. CDR3 length: 13 amino acids. Looked up from germline, CDR1 is MNHNS and CDR2 is SASEGT. The chain's CDR3 is CASTSGGAVEQYF. The CDR3, as DNA: TGTGCCAGCACCTCCGGAGGGGCGGTCGAGCAGTACTTC.

On this clonotype itself: A clone one base away is much larger, so this may be a read error. This likely comes from a read error, as the CDR3 has no conserved phenylalanine or tryptophan at its end. This rearrangement joins TRBV5-1 to TRBJ1-2; 7 nucleotides line up with TRBD1. This CDR3 has 14 amino acids. V gave up 3 bases and J gave up 0 bases; unmatched junction bases: 2. Germline CDR1 is SGHRS and CDR2 is YFSETQ. The CDR3 sequence is CASSSGQTNYGYTS. The DNA for the CDR3 is TGCGCCAGCAGCTCGGGACAGACTAACTATGGCTACACCTCC.

J is TRBJ1-2 and V is TRBV9; D is unresolved. CDR3 length equals 13 residues. V was pared by 8 bases and J by 1 base, with 12 bases between. CDR1 is SGDLS, CDR2 YYNGEE, per germline. The CDR3 DNA follows: TGTGCCAGAAGCTTACAAGTTAACTATGGCTACACCTTC. Protein: CARSLQVNYGYTF.

By sample share, this clonotype is medium-sized. The genes are TRBV11-2 and TRBJ2-7; perhaps TRBD2 as D (6 bases). The germline V and J ends were trimmed by 5 bases and 3 bases, with 11 bases remaining between them. Germline V CDR1 and CDR2: SGHAT, FQNNGV. CDR3 length: 13 residues. DNA for the CDR3: TGTGCCAGCAGCACGAGGGAGGTCTACGAGCAGTACTTC. This sequence encodes CASSTREVYEQYF.

This chain joins TRBV6-2 or TRBV6-3 and TRBJ2-3; TRBD1 or TRBD2 may be the D gene (5 bases each). Trimming shortened V by 7 bases and J by 4 bases, and 21 bases separated the two germline ends. Germline CDR1 MNHEY, CDR2 SVGEGT. CDR3 length equals 16 residues. CDR3: CASISGTISSSDTQYF. The CDR3 DNA reads as TGTGCCAGCATTTCCGGGACCATATCTAGCTCAGATACGCAGTATTTT.

This clonotype was observed at least ten times. The rearrangement joins TRBV4-2 to TRBJ2-1, with D possibly TRBD2 on 6 matching bases. Germline V gene data show CDR1 as LGHNA and CDR2 as YNFKEQ. The CDR3 has 15 amino acids. The ends were cut back, 1 base at V and 1 base at J, with 8 bases in the middle. The CDR3 loop is CASSQGGGSYNEQFF. DNA of the CDR3: TGTGCCAGCAGCCAAGGGGGAGGATCCTACAATGAGCAGTTCTTC.

This clonotype was recorded at least ten times. The CDR3 DNA is TGTGCCAGCAGTTTTGGGACCGACCTTGAAGCTTTCTTT. Translating gives CASSFGTDLEAFF. This chain uses TRBV12-3 or TRBV12-4 with TRBJ1-1; TRBD1 might be the D (5 bases). V lost 3 bases and J 7 bases, leaving 12 bases between the germline ends. The CDR3 is 13 amino acids.

Turning to this clonotype: This likely comes from a read error, as the CDR3 has no conserved phenylalanine or tryptophan at its end. This chain connects TRBV5-1 to TRBJ2-5; 10 positions match TRBD2. CDR3 length: 14 residues. Germline V CDR1 and CDR2: SGHRS, YFSETQ. V was pared by 4 bases and J by 5 bases, with 5 bases of the junction left unmatched. The CDR3 region is CASSAGLAMETQYS. CDR3 in DNA: TGCGCCAGCAGCGCGGGACTAGCGATGGAGACCCAGTACTCC.

The chain carries TRBV6-1 and TRBJ2-3; possibly TRBD2 for D (5 bases). The CDR3 runs 16 residues. V lost 3 bases to trimming and J lost 7 bases, with 20 bases between them. Germline V gene sequence: CDR1 MNHNS, CDR2 SASEGT. CDR3: CASSEQPGKALNTQYF. CDR3 sequence (DNA): TGTGCCAGCAGTGAGCAACCCGGGAAAGCCTTAAATACGCAGTATTTT.